The 14 T cell receptor beta chains presented below share a single source sample, sequenced in a study of blood T cell repertoires in COVID-19. Only in-frame clones appear in the TCRdb table, and some are missing; sequencing was by immunoSEQ multiplex PCR. The data contain approximately 400,000 clones, around 92% of them seen just once; the ten biggest clones take up 0.95% to 1.5%. The specimen sequenced was peripheral blood. The source is a man aged 40-49 years with acute or convalescent COVID-19.

The chain combines TRBV5-4 with TRBJ2-3; 7 positions match TRBD2. Trimming at V came to 0 bases and at J to 5 bases, leaving 6 bases not matched to a gene. This CDR3 has 15 residues. Per germline, CDR1 SGHNT and CDR2 YYREEE (reference sequence). The CDR3 loop is CASSLVGLAEDTQYF. The DNA of the CDR3 is TGTGCCAGCAGCTTGGTTGGTCTAGCGGAAGATACGCAGTATTTT.

This clone appeared a few times. This chain links TRBV30 with TRBJ1-5; D not certain. The CDR3 covers 14 residues. V lost 2 bases and J lost 1, with 9 bases in between. Per the germline V gene, CDR1 is GTSNPN and CDR2 is SVGIG (reference sequence). The DNA for the CDR3 is TGTGCCTGGAGTCGGGGTGAGAGCAATCAGCCCCAGCATTTT. Amino acid sequence: CAWSRGESNQPQHF. The full variable domain, with the rest looked up from reference TRBV30 and TRBJ1-5, is SQTIHQWPATLVQPVGSPLSLECTVEGTSNPNLYWYRQAAGRGLQLLFYSVGIGQISSEVPQNLSASRPQDRQFILSSKKLLLSDSGFYLCAWSRGESNQPQHFGDGTRLSIL.

The chain has TRBV7-3 and TRBJ2-5, with a possible D match to TRBD2 (7 bases). V gave up 4 bases and J gave up 4 bases, with 13 bases separating them. The germline CDR1 and CDR2 sequences are SGHTA and FQGTGA. CDR3 size: 14 residues. The CDR3 sequence: CASSSLGGGETQYF. CDR3 DNA sequence: TGTGCCAGCAGCTCATTGGGAGGGGGAGAGACCCAGTACTTC.

This rearrangement joins TRBV30 to TRBJ2-2, with TRBD2 as a possible D gene (5 bases). V dropped 4 bases and J dropped 5 bases, with 11 bases sitting between them. The CDR3 consists of 13 residues. Germline V gene data show CDR1 as GTSNPN and CDR2 as SVGIG (reference sequence). The CDR3 loop is CAWTSLRTGELFF. Here the CDR3 DNA reads TGTGCCTGGACTAGCCTTAGAACCGGGGAGCTGTTTTTT.

V usage is TRBV6-4 and J usage is TRBJ1-2, with 9 bases lining up with TRBD1. CDR1 is MRHNA and CDR2 is SNTAGT in the germline V gene. The CDR3 covers 14 residues. Trimming removed 5 bases from V and 9 bases from J; junction bases left unmatched: 10. Here the CDR3 reads CASSPGQGRGSYTF. The CDR3 DNA reads TGTGCCAGCAGTCCTGGACAGGGGCGAGGTAGCTACACCTTC.

This chain links TRBV21-1 with TRBJ1-1; the table assigns TRBD1, which was not confirmed against the DNA. TRBV21-1 counts as a pseudogene. The CDR3 length is 15 residues. The chain's CDR3 is CASRGQTGGNTEAFF. CDR3 coding DNA: TGTGCCAGCCGAGGTCAGACAGGGGGGAACACTGAAGCTTTCTTT.

The V call is TRBV28, the J call TRBJ2-5; TRBD1 aligns across 9 bases. V lost 11 bases and J lost 4; bases outside the gene matches: 8. Germline CDR1 is MDHEN and CDR2 is SYDVKM. The CDR3 is 13 amino acids. The CDR3 DNA is TGTGCCGCACAGGGGGCTTTAGGAGAGACCCAGTACTTC. Translating it yields CAAQGALGETQYF.

This chain links TRBV11-3 with TRBJ2-1; 9 nucleotides align to TRBD1. V lost 4 bases to trimming and J lost 8 bases; unmatched junction nucleotides: 12. Germline V CDR1 and CDR2: SGHNT, YENEEA. The CDR3 runs to 16 residues. Written as DNA, the CDR3 is TGTGCCAGCAGCTCTAGGGGGACAGGGAGTGTTGATGAGCAGTTCTTC. This encodes CASSSRGTGSVDEQFF.

This chain connects TRBV5-7 to TRBJ1-5; weak D call: TRBD1 (6 bases). TRBV5-7 is annotated as an ORF whose role is uncertain. CDR3 length equals 15 residues. V lost 3 bases and J lost 1, with 11 bases in between. The DNA for the CDR3 is TGTGCCAGCAGCTGGACACAGGGAAGCAATCAGCCCCAGCATTTT. As protein: CASSWTQGSNQPQHF.

This sequence joins TRBV28 and TRBJ1-5; TRBD1 aligns across 7 bases. V lost 4 bases and J lost 5; bases outside the gene matches: 14. In germline, CDR1 is MDHEN, CDR2 SYDVKM. This CDR3 comprises 17 residues. CDR3: CASSSDRTTGQDQPQHF. CDR3 in DNA: TGTGCCAGCAGTTCGGACAGGACAACGGGGCAAGATCAGCCCCAGCATTTT.

The chain carries TRBV12-2 and TRBJ2-7; the D call TRBD1 from the table was never checked on the DNA. TRBV12-2 is designated a pseudogene. The CDR3 covers 18 residues. In DNA, the CDR3 is TGTGCAAGTCGCTTAGCACCACGGACAGGACCCAGCTCCTACGAGCAGTACTTC. Translated, it gives CASRLAPRTGPSSYEQYF.

The chain has TRBV4-2 and TRBJ2-5, with TRBD2 matching 10 bases. Losses at the gene ends were 0 bases for V and 6 bases for J; bases not matched to a gene: 7. This CDR3 is 16 amino acids long. From germline, CDR1 is LGHNA and CDR2 YNFKEQ. In DNA form, the CDR3 reads TGTGCCAGCAGCCAAGAAGCGGGGGGGCCGTGGAAGACCCAGTACTTC. It yields the protein CASSQEAGGPWKTQYF.

This clone is a singleton in its sample. This chain links TRBV28 with TRBJ1-1, with no clear D. CDR1 and CDR2 (germline): MDHEN, SYDVKM. The CDR3 loop spans 14 amino acids. The V and J ends lost 2 bases and 4 bases respectively, with 11 bases between them. DNA for the CDR3: TGTGCCAGCAGTTTAAGACAAGCGGGCACTGAAGCTTTCTTT. Protein: CASSLRQAGTEAFF. The complete variable domain, with remaining parts taken from reference TRBV28 and TRBJ1-1, reads DVKVTQSSRYLVKRTGEKVFLECVQDMDHENMFWYRQDPGLGLRLIYFSYDVKMKEKGDIPEGYSVSREKKERFSLILESASTNQTSMYLCASSLRQAGTEAFFGQGTRLTVV.

The rearrangement joins TRBV5-1 to TRBJ2-2; D remains ambiguous. The CDR3 runs to 14 residues. V was cut by 3 bases and J by 1 base, with 7 bases left in between. CDR1 and CDR2 (germline): SGHRS, YFSETQ. CDR3 sequence (DNA): TGCGCCAGCAGCTCAGTTGGGAACACCGGGGAGCTGTTTTTT. Its protein product is CASSSVGNTGELFF.